This TCR beta chain is drawn from a study of blood T cell repertoires in COVID-19. Study-level background: From the United States, Italy and Spain came samples of acute and convalescent COVID-19. T cells, B-cell-depleted T cells, or PBMCs supplied cDNA or gDNA.

Germline V lookup: CDR1 SGHNT, CDR2 YENEEA. CDR3 length: 16 amino acids. Trimming removed 1 base at V and 4 bases at J, with 13 bases between. Self-reported history from a screening survey and questionnaire set each donor's cohort. As processed by the authors: Scientists estimated how many nucleated cells there were by amplifying reference gene primers. Data came from immunoSEQ multiplex PCR; TCRdb stores just in-frame clones and leaves some out. V, J and clone size are taken as reported in that table, and D and trimming were inferred from the DNA itself. The table lists under 150,000 clones, around four fifths of them singletons.

The sequencing sample was made of PBMCs or T cells enriched from blood (not recorded which). The clonotype originates from a woman in her 40s who had recovered from COVID-19. The chain employs TRBV11-3 and TRBJ2-2; possible D gene TRBD2, 6 bases. In DNA form, the CDR3 reads TGTGCCAGCAGCTTAGGACGGCGGGAACGCACCGGGGAGCTGTTTTTT. As protein: CASSLGRRERTGELFF.